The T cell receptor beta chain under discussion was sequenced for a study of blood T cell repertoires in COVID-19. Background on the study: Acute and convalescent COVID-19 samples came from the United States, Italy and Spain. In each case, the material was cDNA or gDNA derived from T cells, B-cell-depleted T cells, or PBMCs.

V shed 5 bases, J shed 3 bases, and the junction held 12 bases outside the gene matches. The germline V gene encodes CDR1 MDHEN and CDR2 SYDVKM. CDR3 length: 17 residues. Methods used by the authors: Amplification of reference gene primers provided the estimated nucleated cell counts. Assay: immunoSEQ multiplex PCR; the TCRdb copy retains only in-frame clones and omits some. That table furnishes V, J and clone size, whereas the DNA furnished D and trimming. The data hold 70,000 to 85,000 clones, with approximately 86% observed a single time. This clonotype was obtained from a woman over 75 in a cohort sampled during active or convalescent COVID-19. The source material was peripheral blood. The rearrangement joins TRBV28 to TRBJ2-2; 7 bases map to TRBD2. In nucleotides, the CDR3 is TGTGCCAGCAGTCCTCCCCGGGGCGGGAGAGACACCGGGGAGCTGTTTTTT. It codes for CASSPPRGGRDTGELFF. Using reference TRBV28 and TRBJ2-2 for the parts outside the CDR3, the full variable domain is DVKVTQSSRYLVKRTGEKVFLECVQDMDHENMFWYRQDPGLGLRLIYFSYDVKMKEKGDIPEGYSVSREKKERFSLILESASTNQTSMYLCASSPPRGGRDTGELFFGEGSRLTVL.